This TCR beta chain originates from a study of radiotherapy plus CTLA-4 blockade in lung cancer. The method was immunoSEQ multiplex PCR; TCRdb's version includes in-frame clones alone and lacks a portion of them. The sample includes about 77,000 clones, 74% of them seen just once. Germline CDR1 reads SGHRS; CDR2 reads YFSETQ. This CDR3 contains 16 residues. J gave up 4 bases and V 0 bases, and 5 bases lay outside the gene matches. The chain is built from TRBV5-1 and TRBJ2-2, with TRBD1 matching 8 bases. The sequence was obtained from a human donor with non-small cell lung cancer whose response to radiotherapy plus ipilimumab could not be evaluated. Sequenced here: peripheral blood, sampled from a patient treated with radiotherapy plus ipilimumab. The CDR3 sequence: CASSLGLTGATGELFF. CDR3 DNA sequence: TGCGCCAGCAGCTTGGGGCTGACAGGGGCCACCGGGGAGCTGTTTTTT. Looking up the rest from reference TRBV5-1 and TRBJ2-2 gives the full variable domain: KAGVTQTPRYLIKTRGQQVTLSCSPISGHRSVSWYQQTPGQGLQFLFEYFSETQRNKGNFPGRFSGRQFSNSRSEMNVSTLELGDSALYLCASSLGLTGATGELFFGEGSRLTVL.